This T cell receptor beta chain comes out of a study of technical replicates of blood from a handful of donors. Assay used: immunoSEQ multiplex PCR; TCRdb lists only in-frame clones, some missing. The profile shows nearly 80,000 clones, 85% to 95% of them singletons. The receptor's source is a human donor in good health. Sequenced material: T cells isolated from PBMCs.

CDR3 sequence reads: CASSPSGLSYEQYF. The CDR3 region has the DNA TGTGCCAGTAGTCCTAGCGGGCTCTCCTACGAGCAGTACTTC. The rearrangement links TRBV19 to TRBJ2-7, with TRBD2 identical over 8 bases. The CDR3 is made up of 14 amino acids. CDR1 LNHDA and CDR2 SQIVND come from the germline V gene (reference sequence). With V trimmed by 5 bases and J by 0 bases, 3 bases remained unmatched.